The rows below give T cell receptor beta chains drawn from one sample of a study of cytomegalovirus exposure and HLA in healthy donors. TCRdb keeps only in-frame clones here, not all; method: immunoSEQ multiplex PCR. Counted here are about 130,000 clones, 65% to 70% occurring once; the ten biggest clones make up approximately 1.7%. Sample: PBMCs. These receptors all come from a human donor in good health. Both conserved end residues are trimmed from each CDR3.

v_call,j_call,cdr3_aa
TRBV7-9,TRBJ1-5,ASSLELGLMGNQPQH
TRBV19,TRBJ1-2,ASSISRYGYT
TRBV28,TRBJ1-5,ASHRGNSDQPQH
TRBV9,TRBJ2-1,ASSVAGGKDEQF
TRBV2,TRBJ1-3,ASSAEAYSGNTIY
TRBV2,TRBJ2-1,ASSELAGGYNEQF
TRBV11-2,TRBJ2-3,ASRKGLDTDTQY
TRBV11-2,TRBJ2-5,ASSSGGGNQETQY
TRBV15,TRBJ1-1,ATSSRPDRVNTEAF
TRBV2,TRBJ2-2,ASSEYGTMNTGELF
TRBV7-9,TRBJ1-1,ASSLGVQDTEAF